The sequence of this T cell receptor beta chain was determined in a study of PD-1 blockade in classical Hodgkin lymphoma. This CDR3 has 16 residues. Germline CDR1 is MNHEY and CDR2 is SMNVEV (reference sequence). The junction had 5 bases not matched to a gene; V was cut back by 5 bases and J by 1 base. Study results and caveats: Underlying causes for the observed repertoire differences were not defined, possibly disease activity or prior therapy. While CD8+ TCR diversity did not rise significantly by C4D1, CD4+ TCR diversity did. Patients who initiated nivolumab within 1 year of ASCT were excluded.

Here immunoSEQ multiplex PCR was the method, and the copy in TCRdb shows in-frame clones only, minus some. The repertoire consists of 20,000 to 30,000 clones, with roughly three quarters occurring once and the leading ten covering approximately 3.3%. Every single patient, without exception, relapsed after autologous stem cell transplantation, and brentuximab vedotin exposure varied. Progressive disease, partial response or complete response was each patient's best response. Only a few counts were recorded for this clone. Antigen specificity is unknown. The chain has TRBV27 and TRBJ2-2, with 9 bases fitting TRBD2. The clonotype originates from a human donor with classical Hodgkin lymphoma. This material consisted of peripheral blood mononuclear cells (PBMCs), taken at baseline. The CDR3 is CASSRHSGGNTGELFF. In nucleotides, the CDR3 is TGTGCCAGCAGTCGCCATAGCGGGGGGAACACCGGGGAGCTGTTTTTT.